The 8 T cell receptor beta chains below all came from one sample that was sequenced in a study of blood T cell repertoires in COVID-19. Repertoires were generated with immunoSEQ multiplex PCR, while TCRdb's copy carries only in-frame clones and drops some. The top ten hold under 6.5% of the sample, which has 200,000 to 250,000 clones, 86% seen once. The sample was peripheral blood. All receptors derive from a man in his 60s with acute or convalescent COVID-19.

The gene calls are TRBV4-1 and TRBJ2-5, with 7 bases that match TRBD2. This CDR3 is 15 amino acids long. Germline V lookup: CDR1 MGHRA, CDR2 YSYEKL. The V gene end was trimmed by 0 bases and the J gene end by 3 bases; junction bases not matched to a gene: 4. The CDR3 reads CASSQDAGAEETQYF. CDR3 nucleotides: TGCGCCAGCAGCCAAGATGCGGGAGCGGAAGAGACCCAGTACTTC.

The chain couples TRBV2 to TRBJ2-7, with D unclear. The germline V gene encodes CDR1 SNHLY and CDR2 FYNNEI. Trimming shortened V by 7 bases and J by 0 bases, and 10 bases separated the two germline ends. This CDR3 has 13 residues. CDR3 DNA sequence: TGTGCCAGCAATGACGTGAGCTCCTACGAGCAGTACTTC. Protein sequence: CASNDVSSYEQYF.

The table lists this clone with a few counts. This rearrangement joins TRBV7-3 to TRBJ2-5; 9 positions match TRBD1. The CDR3 covers 15 residues. Trimming cost V 6 bases and J 0 bases; bases outside gene matches: 5. Germline V gene lookup returns CDR1 SGHTA and CDR2 FQGTGA. The CDR3 here is CASSTGQGNQETQYF. Here the CDR3 DNA reads TGTGCCAGCAGTACCGGACAGGGGAACCAAGAGACCCAGTACTTC.

The V call is TRBV9, the J call TRBJ2-5, with D perhaps matching TRBD2 (5 bases). Trimming took 0 bases from V and 1 from J, leaving 13 bases between them. Germline V gene data show CDR1 as SGDLS and CDR2 as YYNGEE. The CDR3 is 16 residues long. CDR3 in DNA: TGTGCCAGCAGCGTAGGCGGGCGAGACTTCCAAGAGACCCAGTACTTC. This gives the protein CASSVGGRDFQETQYF. The full variable domain, completed using reference TRBV9 and TRBJ2-5, is DSGVTQTPKHLITATGQRVTLRCSPRSGDLSVYWYQQSLDQGLQFLIQYYNGEERAKGNILERFSAQQFPDLHSELNLSSLELGDSALYFCASSVGGRDFQETQYFGPGTRLLVL.

This clone showed up many times. This chain joins TRBV11-3 and TRBJ2-7; D gene ambiguous. The CDR3 extends over 10 amino acids. Trimming removed 3 bases at V and 6 bases at J, with 3 bases between. Germline V gene sequence: CDR1 SGHNT, CDR2 YENEEA. This chain's CDR3 is CASSFGEQYF. CDR3 DNA sequence: TGTGCCAGCAGCTTCGGCGAGCAGTACTTC.

The rearrangement uses TRBV6-6 and TRBJ1-4; 7 bases are a match to TRBD1. CDR3 length: 14 residues. Trimming took 5 bases from V and 4 from J; bases not matched to a gene: 4. Per germline, CDR1 MNHNY and CDR2 SVGAGI (reference sequence). Here the CDR3 DNA reads TGTGCCAGCAGTACGGGACAGCATAATGAAAAACTGTTTTTT. This encodes CASSTGQHNEKLFF.

V gene TRBV6-5 combines with J gene TRBJ2-5, with TRBD2 matching 13 bases. Germline V gene data show CDR1 as MNHEY and CDR2 as SVGAGI. This CDR3 is 14 amino acids long. V gave up 6 bases and J gave up 5 bases; unmatched junction bases: 3. This chain's CDR3 is CASRGLAGRETQYF. The CDR3 region has the DNA TGTGCCAGCAGGGGACTAGCGGGAAGGGAGACCCAGTACTTC.

This chain connects TRBV12-3 or TRBV12-4 to TRBJ1-6, with 10 bases matching TRBD1. Germline trimming cut 10 bases from V and 7 bases from J; bases unmatched to any gene: 4. This CDR3 spans 13 amino acids. The CDR3 sequence: CATGTGDNSPLHF. CDR3 DNA: TGTGCCACCGGGACAGGGGACAATTCACCCCTCCACTTT.